The rows below give T cell receptor beta chains drawn from one sample of a study of regulatory T cells in long-lasting Graves disease. One entry per CDR3 protein, called by TCRdb with MiXCR from the multiplex PCR reads. This table holds roughly 560,000 distinct CDR3 sequences, more than 10% found once. These records were also assigned to another study, of T cells in Graves' hyperthyroidism and ophthalmopathy.

Sample: peripheral blood mononuclear cells (PBMCs), taken at new diagnosis, from a patient treated with antithyroid drugs. The receptors here all came from a woman aged 30 to 39 with Graves disease. Each CDR3 is given with its conserved first and last residue. D genes are given only for firm matches. A clone size is listed for some rows: how often the clone was seen (once, few, many), or a class if it is expanded.

v_call	d_call	clone_size	j_call	cdr3_aa	cdr3_nt
TRBV30	TRBD1	many	TRBJ1-3	CAWSVLGRGISGNTIYF	TGTGCCTGGAGTGTACTTGGCAGGGGGATCTCTGGAAACACCATATATTTT
TRBV12-3/TRBV12-4	NA	many	TRBJ2-3	CASSFLLQTSTDTQYF	TGTGCCAGCAGTTTTTTGCTACAGACTAGCACAGATACGCAGTATTTT
TRBV20-1	NA	many	TRBJ2-1	CSARGGSYNEQFF	TGCAGTGCTAGAGGGGGATCCTACAATGAGCAGTTCTTC
TRBV30	NA	NA	TRBJ2-3	CAWSVSVGTDTQYF	TGTGCCTGGAGTGTATCGGTGGGAACAGATACGCAGTATTTT
TRBV7-9	TRBD1	NA	TRBJ1-2	CASSPQGQEYYGYTF	TGTGCCAGCAGCCCCCAAGGACAGGAGTACTATGGCTACACCTTC
TRBV27	TRBD2	NA	TRBJ2-1	CASSWSWTSVNEQFF	TGTGCCAGCAGTTGGTCGTGGACTAGCGTCAATGAGCAGTTCTTC
TRBV7-9	NA	NA	TRBJ1-3	CASSATSGTSSGNTIYF	TGTGCCAGCAGCGCTACGTCTGGAACCAGCTCTGGAAACACCATATATTTT
TRBV18	TRBD1	many	TRBJ2-5	CASSNRGQKETQYF	TGTGCCAGCTCAAACCGGGGACAGAAAGAGACCCAGTACTTC
TRBV9	NA	few	TRBJ1-1	CASSVGGAPEAFF	TGTGCCAGCAGCGTAGGAGGGGCCCCTGAAGCTTTCTTT
TRBV10-3	NA	many	TRBJ1-6	CAIGPGTAPLHF	TGTGCCATCGGTCCCGGGACCGCTCCCCTCCACTTT
TRBV19	NA	NA	TRBJ2-7	CASSPGEVGYEQYF	TGTGCCAGTAGTCCCGGAGAGGTCGGCTACGAGCAGTACTTC
TRBV9	NA	many	TRBJ1-5	CASSVGEGRQPQHF	TGTGCCAGCAGCGTAGGGGAGGGGAGGCAGCCCCAGCATTTT
TRBV12-3/TRBV12-4	NA	NA	TRBJ2-1	CASRRLTGLINEQFF	TGTGCCAGCAGGAGATTGACAGGCTTAATCAATGAGCAGTTCTTC
TRBV20-1	TRBD2	few	TRBJ2-5	CSAQGLAGPPHF	TGCAGTGCTCAAGGACTAGCGGGACCCCCCCACTTC
TRBV7-6	TRBD1	many	TRBJ2-1	CASSLARGQGKFSYNEQFF	TGTGCCAGCAGCTTAGCGCGAGGACAGGGGAAGTTTTCTTACAATGAGCAGTTCTTC
TRBV5-1	NA	few	TRBJ2-3	CASSLGQIRTDTQYF	TGCGCCAGCAGCTTGGGACAGATTAGAACAGATACGCAGTATTTT
TRBV11-2	NA	many	TRBJ2-7	CASSFGPRSYEQYF	TGTGCCAGCAGCTTTGGTCCACGGTCCTACGAGCAGTACTTC
TRBV6-1	TRBD2	many	TRBJ2-1	CASTDVTAGFIGFEQFF	TGTGCCAGCACAGACGTTACAGCGGGATTCATTGGTTTTGAGCAGTTCTTC
TRBV2	NA	many	TRBJ2-2	CASWDGGTGELFF	TGTGCCAGCTGGGACGGAGGCACCGGGGAGCTGTTTTTT
TRBV20-1	TRBD1	NA	TRBJ1-1	CSARGTGGSPEAFF	TGCAGTGCTAGAGGGACAGGCGGAAGTCCTGAAGCTTTCTTT
TRBV4-1	NA	many	TRBJ2-5	CASSQEGRYQETQYF	TGCGCCAGCAGCCAAGAGGGCCGTTACCAAGAGACCCAGTACTTC
TRBV6-2/TRBV6-3	NA	NA	TRBJ2-7	CASSYSIVGYEQHF	TGTGCCAGCAGTTACTCGATAGTTGGCTACGAGCAGCACTTC
TRBV27	TRBD2	few	TRBJ2-7	CASSLSYSGSGEQYF	TGTGCCAGCAGTTTATCCTATAGCGGGAGCGGCGAGCAGTACTTC
TRBV19	TRBD1	many	TRBJ2-7	CASSIATGVYEQYF	TGTGCCAGTAGTATAGCGACAGGGGTCTACGAGCAGTACTTC